The clone carrying this TCR beta chain came up a few times. These data belong to a study of T cells in Graves' hyperthyroidism and ophthalmopathy. Amplification of TCR beta CDR3 regions used RNA as the template. The HTBI primer set was used in a first-round RT-PCR of the TCR CDR3. TCRdb fed the multiplex PCR reads into MiXCR, producing one record per CDR3 protein. Among under 350,000 distinct CDR3 sequences, 12% to 15% were seen once, and the ten largest hold 34%. The CDR3 runs 16 residues. V shed 7 bases, J shed 4 bases, and the junction held 10 bases outside the gene matches. Germline V CDR1 and CDR2: LNHDA, SQIVND (reference sequence).

The chain carries TRBV19 and TRBJ1-5, with 10 bases lining up with TRBD1. Input material: blood. The sequence was obtained from a woman between 40 and 50 years old with Graves' ophthalmopathy. Here the CDR3 reads CASTSTRTGGNQPQHF. CDR3 coding DNA: TGTGCCAGTACCTCGACAAGGACAGGGGGTAATCAGCCCCAGCATTTT.